This T cell receptor (beta chain) is drawn from a study of beta chain features in type 1 diabetes. Study-wide points: In type 1 diabetes patients, VDJ junctions had fewer insertions; deletions at these junctions were more frequent. All four CD4+ subsets from Type 1 diabetes patients carried moderately but significantly shorter TCRB CDR3s.

The CDR3 is made up of 17 amino acids. V was pared by 8 bases and J by 0 bases, with 10 bases of the junction left unmatched. The germline V gene has CDR1 SEHNR and CDR2 FQNEAQ (reference sequence). About this clone itself: Its specificity is unknown.

Sequenced material consisted of expressed TCRB transcripts (all of the isolated RNA was reverse transcribed). This table comes from immunoSEQ multiplex PCR, and its TCRdb copy is limited to in-frame clones, with some not included. The sample has a few hundred thousand clones; more than 11% are singletons. Sequenced input: naive CD4+ T cells from blood. The TCR originated in a man aged 25-40 years with type 1 diabetes. The V and J genes are TRBV7-9 and TRBJ2-6; TRBD1 matches at 7 bases. The CDR3, as DNA: TGTGCCAGCCGCCGGGACAGCTTTAACTCTGGGGCCAACGTCCTGACTTTC. It codes for CASRRDSFNSGANVLTF.